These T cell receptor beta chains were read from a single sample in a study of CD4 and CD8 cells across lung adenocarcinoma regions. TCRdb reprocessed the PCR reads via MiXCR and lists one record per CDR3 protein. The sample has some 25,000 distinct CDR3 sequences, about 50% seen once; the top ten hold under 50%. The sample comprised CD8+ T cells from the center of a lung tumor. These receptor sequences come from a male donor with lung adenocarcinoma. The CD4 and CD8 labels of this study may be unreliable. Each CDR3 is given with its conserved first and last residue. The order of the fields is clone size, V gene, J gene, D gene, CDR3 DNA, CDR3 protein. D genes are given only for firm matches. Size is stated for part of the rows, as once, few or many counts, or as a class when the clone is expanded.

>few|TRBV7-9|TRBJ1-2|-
TGTGCCAGCAGCTTAGCGGGGGGACTTAGCTACACCTTC
CASSLAGGLSYTF
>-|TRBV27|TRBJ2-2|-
TGTGCCAGCAGACCGGGTCTGAGCACCGGGACGCTGTTTTTT
CASRPGLSTGTLFF
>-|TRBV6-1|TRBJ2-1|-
TGTGCCAGCAGCCAAGTGAGGGGCGGTGAGCAGTTCTTC
CASSQVRGGEQFF
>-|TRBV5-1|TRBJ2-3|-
TGCGCCAGCAGCTTGTCGGGGAGCGTGGGGGGCAAAAATACGCAGTATTTT
CASSLSGSVGGKNTQYF
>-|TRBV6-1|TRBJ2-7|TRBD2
TGTGCCAGCAGTGAAACGTGGACTAGCGGGAGAAATTCTGTGCAGTACTTC
CASSETWTSGRNSVQYF
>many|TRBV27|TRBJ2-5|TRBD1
TGTGCCAGCAGTCCCTACAGGGGGGAGACCCAGTACTTC
CASSPYRGETQYF
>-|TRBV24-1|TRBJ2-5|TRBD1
TGTGCCACCAGTGGCCCGACAGGGGTGAAGTTCTTC
CATSGPTGVKFF
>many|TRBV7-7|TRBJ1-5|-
TGTGCTAGCCGAAGTGTCAGAGATCAGCCCCAGCATTTT
CASRSVRDQPQHF
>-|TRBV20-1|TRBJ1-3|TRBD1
TGCAGTGCTACCCGGGACAGGGTCGCGGGAAACACCATATATTTT
CSATRDRVAGNTIYF
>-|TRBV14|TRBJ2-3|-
TGTGCCAGCGGGGGAGACGGGGGCCGTAACAAAGAGACGCAGTATTTC
CASGGDGGRNKETQYF